What follows are 10 T cell receptor beta chains derived from one specimen sequenced in a study of blood T cell repertoires in COVID-19. The protocol was immunoSEQ multiplex PCR, while the TCRdb copy is restricted to in-frame clones and leaves out a portion. The table includes more than 75,000 clones, roughly 80% detected once. Sequences were obtained from peripheral blood. The receptors shown here come from a human donor in a cohort sampled during active COVID-19.

The rearrangement joins TRBV3-1 (or the pseudogene TRBV3-2) to TRBJ2-7; 8 positions match TRBD2. This CDR3 has 13 amino acids. V gave up 3 bases and J gave up 2 bases; unmatched junction bases: 0. In germline, CDR1 is LGHDT, CDR2 YNNKEL (reference sequence). DNA of the CDR3: TGTGCCAGCAGCCAGCGGGGGGCCTACGAGCAGTACTTC. Protein: CASSQRGAYEQYF.

The genes are TRBV7-3 and TRBJ2-3; 9 nucleotides align to TRBD2. The V gene's germline CDR1 is SGHTA and CDR2 FQGTGA. The V gene end was trimmed by 3 bases and the J gene end by 4 bases; junction bases not matched to a gene: 5. The CDR3 totals 15 residues. CDR3 sequence (DNA): TGTGCCAGCAGCTTCGGCGGGGGGGCCCCAGATACGCAGTATTTT. It yields the protein CASSFGGGAPDTQYF. Filled out from reference TRBV7-3 and TRBJ2-3, the complete variable domain reads GAGVSQTPSNKVTEKGKYVELRCDPISGHTALYWYRQSLGQGPEFLIYFQGTGAADDSGLPNDRFFAVRPEGSVSTLKIQRTERGDSAVYLCASSFGGGAPDTQYFGPGTRLTVL.

This sequence joins TRBV5-1 and TRBJ2-3; 8 bases fit TRBD2. The V segment lost 4 bases and the J segment 1 base; nucleotides outside the gene matches: 5. This CDR3 spans 15 amino acids. In germline, CDR1 is SGHRS, CDR2 YFSETQ. The CDR3 bases are TGCGCCAGCAGCCGGAGCGGGGGTGGCACAGATACGCAGTATTTT. Translated: CASSRSGGGTDTQYF. Complete variable domain (other parts from reference TRBV5-1 and TRBJ2-3): KAGVTQTPRYLIKTRGQQVTLSCSPISGHRSVSWYQQTPGQGLQFLFEYFSETQRNKGNFPGRFSGRQFSNSRSEMNVSTLELGDSALYLCASSRSGGGTDTQYFGPGTRLTVL.

The chain links TRBV5-1 to TRBJ2-7; possibly TRBD2 for D (6 bases). The CDR3 extends over 15 amino acids. Trimming removed 0 bases from V and 6 bases from J, with 16 bases in between. Germline assignment: CDR1 SGHRS and CDR2 YFSETQ. Here the CDR3 DNA reads TGCGCCAGCAGCTTGGTTGCGGGGAGAGTCGGCGAGCAGTACTTC. Translated, it gives CASSLVAGRVGEQYF. Looking up the rest from reference TRBV5-1 and TRBJ2-7 gives the full variable domain: KAGVTQTPRYLIKTRGQQVTLSCSPISGHRSVSWYQQTPGQGLQFLFEYFSETQRNKGNFPGRFSGRQFSNSRSEMNVSTLELGDSALYLCASSLVAGRVGEQYFGPGTRLTVT.

This chain uses TRBV2 with TRBJ2-1; 9 nucleotides line up with TRBD2. Trimming took 8 bases from V and 0 from J; bases not matched to a gene: 11. CDR1 SNHLY and CDR2 FYNNEI come from the germline V gene. CDR3 length: 17 residues. CDR3 amino acids: CASHLQIAGDSYNEQFF. In DNA form, the CDR3 reads TGTGCCAGCCACTTACAAATAGCGGGGGACTCCTACAATGAGCAGTTCTTC.

This clone appeared once. The CDR3 DNA is TGTGCCAGCAGCCTACGGGGAGGGAGAGAGACCCAGTACTTC. Translating it yields CASSLRGGRETQYF. V and J are TRBV14 and TRBJ2-5, with 7 bases matching TRBD2. The CDR3 has 14 residues. Trimming at V came to 4 bases and at J to 4 bases, leaving 6 bases not matched to a gene. Germline V gene data show CDR1 as SGHDN and CDR2 as FVKESK.

This chain links TRBV2 with TRBJ1-4, with D possibly TRBD1 on 5 matching bases. Germline V gene data show CDR1 as SNHLY and CDR2 as FYNNEI. This CDR3 region has 14 residues. Trimming shortened V by 6 bases and J by 4 bases, and 12 bases separated the two germline ends. CDR3 DNA: TGTGCCAGCAGGGTCATGACAGTTAATGAAAAACTGTTTTTT. It specifies CASRVMTVNEKLFF.

The chain is built from TRBV2 and TRBJ2-5; 9 bases align to TRBD1. V lost 10 bases to trimming and J lost 5 bases; unmatched junction nucleotides: 11. CDR1 is SNHLY and CDR2 is FYNNEI in the germline V gene. There are 14 residues in the CDR3. The CDR3 bases are TGTGCCACCGGACCGGGACAGGGAGGCGAGACCCAGTACTTC. It encodes CATGPGQGGETQYF.

In regard to this clone: A junction boundary mismatches the germline segment, possibly from a read error. This chain uses TRBV7-3 with TRBJ2-1; 12 bases agree with TRBD2. The CDR3 totals 14 residues. CDR1 SGHTA and CDR2 FQGTGA come from the germline V gene. The CDR3 region has the DNA TGTGCCAGCAGCGCTGGCACTAGCGGGGGGTTAGTGATCTTC. This gives the protein CASSAGTSGGLVIF.

The chain combines TRBV3-1 (or the pseudogene TRBV3-2) with TRBJ1-1; D unclear. The germline gives CDR1 LGHDT, CDR2 YNNKEL (reference sequence). The CDR3 extends over 14 amino acids. V shed 0 bases and J shed 5 bases, with 10 bases lying between them. CDR3 region: CASSQDPAGTEAFF. The DNA of the CDR3 is TGTGCCAGCAGCCAAGATCCTGCGGGGACTGAAGCTTTCTTT.